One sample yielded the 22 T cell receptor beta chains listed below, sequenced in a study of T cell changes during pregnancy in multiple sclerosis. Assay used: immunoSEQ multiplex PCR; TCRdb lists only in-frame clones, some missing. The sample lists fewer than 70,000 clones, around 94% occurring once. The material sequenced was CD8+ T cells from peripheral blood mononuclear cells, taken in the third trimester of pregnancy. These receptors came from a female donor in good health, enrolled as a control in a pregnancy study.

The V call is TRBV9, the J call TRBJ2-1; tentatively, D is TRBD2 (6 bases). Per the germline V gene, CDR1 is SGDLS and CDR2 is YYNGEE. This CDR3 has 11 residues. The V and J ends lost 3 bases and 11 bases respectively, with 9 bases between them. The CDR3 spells CASSAGLKQFF. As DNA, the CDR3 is TGTGCCAGCAGCGCGGGACTTAAGCAGTTCTTC.

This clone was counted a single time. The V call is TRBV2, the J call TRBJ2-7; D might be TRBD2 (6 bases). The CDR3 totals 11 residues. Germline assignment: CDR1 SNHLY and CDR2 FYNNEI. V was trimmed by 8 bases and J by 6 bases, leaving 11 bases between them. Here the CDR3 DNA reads TGTGCCAGCTTTGGGGGAGGCGAGCAGTACTTC. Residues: CASFGGGEQYF. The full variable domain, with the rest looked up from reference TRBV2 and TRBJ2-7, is EPEVTQTPSHQVTQMGQEVILRCVPISNHLYFYWYRQILGQKVEFLVSFYNNEISEKSEIFDDQFSVERPDGSNFTLKIRSTKLEDSAMYFCASFGGGEQYFGPGTRLTVT.

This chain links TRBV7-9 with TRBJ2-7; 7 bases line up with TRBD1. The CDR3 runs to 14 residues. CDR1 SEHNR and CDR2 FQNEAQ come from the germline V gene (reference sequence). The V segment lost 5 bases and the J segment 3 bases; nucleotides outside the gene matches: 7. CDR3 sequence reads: CASSIPGQNYEQYF. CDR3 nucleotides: TGTGCCAGCAGCATTCCGGGACAGAACTACGAGCAGTACTTC.

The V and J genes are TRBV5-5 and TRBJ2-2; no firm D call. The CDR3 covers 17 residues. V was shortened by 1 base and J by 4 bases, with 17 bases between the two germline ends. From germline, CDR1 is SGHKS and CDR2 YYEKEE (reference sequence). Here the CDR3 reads CASSLYSSEVSTGELFF. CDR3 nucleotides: TGTGCCAGCAGCTTGTATAGCTCTGAAGTGAGCACCGGGGAGCTGTTTTTT.

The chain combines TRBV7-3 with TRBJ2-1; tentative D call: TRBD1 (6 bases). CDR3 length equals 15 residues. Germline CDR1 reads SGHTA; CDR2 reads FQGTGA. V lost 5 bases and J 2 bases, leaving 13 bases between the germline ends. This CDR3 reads CASSPDGGTYNEQFF. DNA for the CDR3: TGTGCCAGCAGCCCAGATGGGGGCACCTACAATGAGCAGTTCTTC.

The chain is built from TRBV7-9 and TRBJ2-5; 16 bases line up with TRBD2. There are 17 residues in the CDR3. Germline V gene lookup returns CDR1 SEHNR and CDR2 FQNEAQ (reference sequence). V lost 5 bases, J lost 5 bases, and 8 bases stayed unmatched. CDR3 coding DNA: TGTGCCAGCAGCCCGTCGGGACTAGCGGGGGGGCCTGAGACCCAGTACTTC. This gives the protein CASSPSGLAGGPETQYF.

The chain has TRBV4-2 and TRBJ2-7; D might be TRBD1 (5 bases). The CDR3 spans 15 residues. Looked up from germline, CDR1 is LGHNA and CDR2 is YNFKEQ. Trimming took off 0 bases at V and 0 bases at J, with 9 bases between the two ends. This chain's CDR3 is CASSQEAGNSYEQYF. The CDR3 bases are TGTGCCAGCAGCCAAGAGGCAGGGAACTCCTACGAGCAGTACTTC.

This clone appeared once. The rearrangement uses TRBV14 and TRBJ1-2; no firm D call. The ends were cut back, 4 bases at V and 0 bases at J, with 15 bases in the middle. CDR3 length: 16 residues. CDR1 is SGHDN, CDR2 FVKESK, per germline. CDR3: CASSLGVNPTNYGYTF. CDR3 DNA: TGTGCCAGCAGCCTTGGAGTCAACCCAACTAACTATGGCTACACCTTC.

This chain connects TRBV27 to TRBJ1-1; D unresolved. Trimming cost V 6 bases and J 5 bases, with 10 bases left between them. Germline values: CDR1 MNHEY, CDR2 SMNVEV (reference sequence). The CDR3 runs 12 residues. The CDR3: CASSLTGTEAFF. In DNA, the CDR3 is TGTGCCAGCAGCCTGACGGGGACTGAAGCTTTCTTT.

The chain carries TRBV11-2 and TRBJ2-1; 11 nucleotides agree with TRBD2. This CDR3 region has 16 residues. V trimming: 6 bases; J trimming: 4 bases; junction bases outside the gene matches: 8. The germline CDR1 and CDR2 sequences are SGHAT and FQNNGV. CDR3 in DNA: TGTGCCAGCAGTCGTAGACTAGCGGGGAAATACAATGAGCAGTTCTTC. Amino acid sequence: CASSRRLAGKYNEQFF.

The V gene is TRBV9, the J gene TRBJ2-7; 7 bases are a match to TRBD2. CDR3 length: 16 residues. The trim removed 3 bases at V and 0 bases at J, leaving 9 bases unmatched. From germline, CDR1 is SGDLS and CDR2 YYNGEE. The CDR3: CASSGGSSGLSYEQYF. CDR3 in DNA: TGTGCCAGCAGCGGAGGGTCTAGCGGCCTCTCCTACGAGCAGTACTTC.

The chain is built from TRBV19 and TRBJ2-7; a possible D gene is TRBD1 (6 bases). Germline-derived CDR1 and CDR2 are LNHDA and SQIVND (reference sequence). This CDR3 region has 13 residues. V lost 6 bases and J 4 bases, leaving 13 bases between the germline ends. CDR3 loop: CASSAGTPYEQYF. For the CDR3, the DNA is TGTGCCAGTAGCGCCGGGACACCGTACGAGCAGTACTTC.

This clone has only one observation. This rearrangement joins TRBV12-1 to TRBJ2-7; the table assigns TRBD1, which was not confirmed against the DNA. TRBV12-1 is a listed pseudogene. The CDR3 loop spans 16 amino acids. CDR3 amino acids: CASSFEKRGLVYEQYF. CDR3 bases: TGTGCCAGCAGCTTTGAGAAGAGGGGGCTCGTGTACGAGCAGTACTTC.

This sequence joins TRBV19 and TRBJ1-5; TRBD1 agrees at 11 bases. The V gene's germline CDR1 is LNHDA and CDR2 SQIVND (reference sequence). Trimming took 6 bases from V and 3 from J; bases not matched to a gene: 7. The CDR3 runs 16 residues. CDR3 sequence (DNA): TGTGCCAGTAGGCCGGACAGGGGGCTGTTCAATCAGCCCCAGCATTTT. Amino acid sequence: CASRPDRGLFNQPQHF.

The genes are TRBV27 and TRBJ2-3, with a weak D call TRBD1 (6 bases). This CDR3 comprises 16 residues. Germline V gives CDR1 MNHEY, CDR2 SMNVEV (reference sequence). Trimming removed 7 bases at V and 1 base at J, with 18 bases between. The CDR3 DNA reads TGTGCCAGCACCGGACCAGGGGCTTTAGGCACAGATACGCAGTATTTT. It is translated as CASTGPGALGTDTQYF.

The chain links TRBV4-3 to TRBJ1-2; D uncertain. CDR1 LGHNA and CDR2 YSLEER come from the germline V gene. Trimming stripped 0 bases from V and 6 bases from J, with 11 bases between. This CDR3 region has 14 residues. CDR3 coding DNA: TGCGCCAGCAGCCAAGAACGGGGAGAGGATGGCTACACCTTC. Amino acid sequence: CASSQERGEDGYTF.

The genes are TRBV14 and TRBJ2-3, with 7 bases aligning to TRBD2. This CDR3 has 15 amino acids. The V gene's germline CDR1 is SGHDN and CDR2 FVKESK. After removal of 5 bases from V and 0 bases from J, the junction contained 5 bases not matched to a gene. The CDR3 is CASSGLGGSTDTQYF. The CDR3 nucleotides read TGTGCCAGCAGCGGCCTGGGGGGGAGCACAGATACGCAGTATTTT.

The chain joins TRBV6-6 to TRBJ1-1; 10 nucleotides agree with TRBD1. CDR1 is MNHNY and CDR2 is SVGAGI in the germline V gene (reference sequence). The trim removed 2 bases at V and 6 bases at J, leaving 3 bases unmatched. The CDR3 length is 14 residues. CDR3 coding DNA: TGTGCCAGCAGTTACACGACAGGGGGCTCTGAAGCTTTCTTT. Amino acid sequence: CASSYTTGGSEAFF.

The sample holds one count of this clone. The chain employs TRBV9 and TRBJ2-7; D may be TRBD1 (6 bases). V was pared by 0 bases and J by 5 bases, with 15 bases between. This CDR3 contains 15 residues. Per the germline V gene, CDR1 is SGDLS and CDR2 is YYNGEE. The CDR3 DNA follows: TGTGCCAGCAGCGTAGGGGCAGGGGTCGGGCACGAGCAGTACTTC. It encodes CASSVGAGVGHEQYF.

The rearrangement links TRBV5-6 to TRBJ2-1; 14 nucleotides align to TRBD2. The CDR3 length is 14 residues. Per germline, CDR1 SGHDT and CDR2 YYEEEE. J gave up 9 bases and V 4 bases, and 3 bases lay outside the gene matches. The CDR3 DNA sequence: TGTGCCAGCAGCCCGGGACTAGCGGGGGTTGAGCAGTTCTTC. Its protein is CASSPGLAGVEQFF.

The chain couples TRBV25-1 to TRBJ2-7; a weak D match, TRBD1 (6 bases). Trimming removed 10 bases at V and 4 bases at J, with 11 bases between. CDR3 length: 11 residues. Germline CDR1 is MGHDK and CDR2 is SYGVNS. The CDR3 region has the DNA TGTGCCACCGAACAGGGTTACGAGCAGTACTTC. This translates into CATEQGYEQYF.

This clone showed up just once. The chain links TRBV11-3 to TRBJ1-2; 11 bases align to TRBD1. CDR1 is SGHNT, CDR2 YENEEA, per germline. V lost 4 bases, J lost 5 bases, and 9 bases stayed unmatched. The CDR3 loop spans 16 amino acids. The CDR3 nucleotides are TGTGCCAGCAGCTCGCCCATGGACAGGGGGCATTATGGCTACACCTTC. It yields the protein CASSSPMDRGHYGYTF.